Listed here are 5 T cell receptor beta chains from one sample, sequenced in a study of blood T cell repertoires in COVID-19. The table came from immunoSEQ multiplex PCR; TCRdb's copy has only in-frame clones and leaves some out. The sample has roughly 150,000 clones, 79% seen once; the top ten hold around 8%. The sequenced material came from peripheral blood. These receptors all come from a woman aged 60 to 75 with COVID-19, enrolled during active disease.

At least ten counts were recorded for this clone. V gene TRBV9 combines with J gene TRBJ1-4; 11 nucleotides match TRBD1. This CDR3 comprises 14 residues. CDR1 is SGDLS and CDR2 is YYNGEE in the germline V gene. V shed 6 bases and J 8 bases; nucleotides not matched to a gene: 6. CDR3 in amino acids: CASNKGTGGEKLFF. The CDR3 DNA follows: TGTGCCAGCAATAAGGGGACAGGGGGGGAAAAACTGTTTTTT.

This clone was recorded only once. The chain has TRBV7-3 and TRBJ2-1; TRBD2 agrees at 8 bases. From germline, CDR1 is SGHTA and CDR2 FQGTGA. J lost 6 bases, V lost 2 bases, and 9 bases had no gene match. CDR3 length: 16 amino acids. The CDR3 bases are TGTGCCAGCAGCTTACGAGCGGGGGCATATGTCAATGAGCAGTTCTTC. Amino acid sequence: CASSLRAGAYVNEQFF.

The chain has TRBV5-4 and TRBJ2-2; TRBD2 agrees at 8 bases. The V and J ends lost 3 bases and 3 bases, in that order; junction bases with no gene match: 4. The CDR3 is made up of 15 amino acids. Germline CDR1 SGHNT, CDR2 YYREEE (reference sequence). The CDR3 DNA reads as TGTGCCAGCAGCTGGGGAGCGGGGGACACCGGGGAGCTGTTTTTT. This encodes CASSWGAGDTGELFF. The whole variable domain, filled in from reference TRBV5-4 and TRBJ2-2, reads ETGVTQSPTHLIKTRGQQVTLRCSSQSGHNTVSWYQQALGQGPQFIFQYYREEENGRGNFPPRFSGLQFPNYSSELNVNALELDDSALYLCASSWGAGDTGELFFGEGSRLTVL.

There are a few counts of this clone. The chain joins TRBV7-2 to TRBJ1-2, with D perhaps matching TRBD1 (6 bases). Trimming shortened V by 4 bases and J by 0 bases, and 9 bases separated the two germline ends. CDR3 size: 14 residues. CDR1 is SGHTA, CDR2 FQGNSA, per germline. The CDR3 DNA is TGTGCCAGCAGCTCGGACAGCACTAACTATGGCTACACCTTC. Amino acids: CASSSDSTNYGYTF.

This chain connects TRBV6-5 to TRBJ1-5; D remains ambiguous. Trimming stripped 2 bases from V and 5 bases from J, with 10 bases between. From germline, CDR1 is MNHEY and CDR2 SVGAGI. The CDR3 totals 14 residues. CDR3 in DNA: TGTGCCAGCAGTTACGTCGGGGTCTATCAGCCCCAGCATTTT. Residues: CASSYVGVYQPQHF.